This entry features one TCR beta chain sequence. Its target is unknown. The sample originates from a study of identical twins. Study results and caveats: The analysis was cross-sectional rather than longitudinal within donors.

TCRdb re-called the 5' RACE reads through MiXCR, storing one row per CDR3 protein. The profile covers 500,000 or so distinct CDR3 sequences, with roughly a fifth appearing a single time and approximately 0.95% taken by the ten largest. These sequences were also reported in another study, on T cells expressing NK-cell markers. That report notes: Sequencing covered eight donors, seven HCMV-seropositive and one seronegative. For roughly 6 donors, the dominant NKG2C+ clonotypes made up about 1.0-8% of their CD8+ T cells.

Source material: CD4+ T cells sorted from blood. This clonotype was sampled from a woman under 30 in good health.

CDR3 DNA: TGCAGTGCTAGAGTTAGTAGTACTAGCGGGAAGTCATCCTACAATGAGCAGTTCTTC. Translation gives CSARVSSTSGKSSYNEQFF. The chain links TRBV20-1 to TRBJ2-1; 10 bases are shared with TRBD2. The length of the CDR3 is 19 residues. Germline V CDR1 and CDR2: DFQATT, SNEGSKA (reference sequence). Trimming cost V 1 base and J 1 base; bases outside gene matches: 13.